A selection of T cell receptor beta chains follows, all from one sample in a study of T cell responses to AZD1222 COVID-19 vaccine. The repertoire was sequenced with immunoSEQ multiplex PCR; TCRdb's copy has only in-frame clones and lacks some. The data contain about 110,000 clones, about 90% of them singletons. The source was peripheral blood, collected 28 days after the second AZD1222 dose. These receptors originate from an adult who received the AZD1222 COVID-19 vaccine. The CDR3 runs from the conserved cysteine through the conserved F or W. Each record gives: V gene, clone size, J gene, CDR3 protein. Not every row has a clone size; where given, it reads once, few, many or a size class.

v_call: TRBV27; clone_size: NA; j_call: TRBJ2-2; cdr3_aa: CASSLQGRLVTGELFF
v_call: TRBV20-1; clone_size: NA; j_call: TRBJ2-4; cdr3_aa: CSASGLGNIQYF
v_call: TRBV6-6; clone_size: NA; j_call: TRBJ1-5; cdr3_aa: CASVGVGHQPQHF
v_call: TRBV29-1; clone_size: NA; j_call: TRBJ1-2; cdr3_aa: CSALLSRDRGVVGYTF
v_call: TRBV18; clone_size: NA; j_call: TRBJ2-3; cdr3_aa: CASSPTQTSTDTQYF
v_call: TRBV6-5; clone_size: NA; j_call: TRBJ1-2; cdr3_aa: CASSPPGSYGYTF
v_call: TRBV6-5; clone_size: NA; j_call: TRBJ1-1; cdr3_aa: CASSSNRSPGTEAFF
v_call: TRBV4-2; clone_size: NA; j_call: TRBJ1-1; cdr3_aa: CASSQGIGTQNTEAFF
v_call: TRBV10-3; clone_size: NA; j_call: TRBJ2-3; cdr3_aa: CAVSLAGEIDTQYF
v_call: TRBV4-1; clone_size: NA; j_call: TRBJ1-5; cdr3_aa: CASSRTGQGNQPQHF
v_call: TRBV7-2; clone_size: NA; j_call: TRBJ2-7; cdr3_aa: CASSLVVTRDDIYEQYF
v_call: TRBV14; clone_size: once; j_call: TRBJ1-2; cdr3_aa: CASSQDRFRGIYGYTF
v_call: TRBV5-1; clone_size: once; j_call: TRBJ2-7; cdr3_aa: CASSPTIYYEQYF
v_call: TRBV5-4; clone_size: NA; j_call: TRBJ1-2; cdr3_aa: CASSLVTGVHGYTF
v_call: TRBV19; clone_size: NA; j_call: TRBJ1-5; cdr3_aa: CASSIQLAGSNQPQHF
v_call: TRBV19; clone_size: NA; j_call: TRBJ1-2; cdr3_aa: CASSSPAPGRYNYGYTF
v_call: TRBV3-1/TRBV3-2; clone_size: NA; j_call: TRBJ2-5; cdr3_aa: CASSHRDPPSEQETQYF
v_call: TRBV21-1; clone_size: NA; j_call: TRBJ1-5; cdr3_aa: CAPRRGINQPQHF
v_call: TRBV2; clone_size: NA; j_call: TRBJ1-6; cdr3_aa: CASHQGGNSPLHF
v_call: TRBV28; clone_size: NA; j_call: TRBJ2-5; cdr3_aa: CASSRQGQETQYF
v_call: TRBV19; clone_size: NA; j_call: TRBJ2-2; cdr3_aa: CASTRTGSTGELFF
v_call: TRBV4-1; clone_size: NA; j_call: TRBJ2-7; cdr3_aa: CASRPGAGLASNYEQYF
v_call: TRBV5-1; clone_size: NA; j_call: TRBJ2-1; cdr3_aa: CASVGQGYSYNEQFF
v_call: TRBV5-1; clone_size: NA; j_call: TRBJ2-7; cdr3_aa: CASSLAGTGAYEQYF
v_call: TRBV27; clone_size: once; j_call: TRBJ2-6; cdr3_aa: CASSSGATGANVLTF
v_call: TRBV27; clone_size: medium-sized; j_call: TRBJ1-1; cdr3_aa: CASTGTANTEAFF
v_call: TRBV19; clone_size: once; j_call: TRBJ2-7; cdr3_aa: CASSPGRTYYEQYF
v_call: TRBV27; clone_size: NA; j_call: TRBJ1-4; cdr3_aa: CASSDLTGLNEKLFF
v_call: TRBV18; clone_size: NA; j_call: TRBJ1-1; cdr3_aa: CASSPNRDRGIQAFF
v_call: TRBV5-1; clone_size: NA; j_call: TRBJ1-6; cdr3_aa: CASSLAGISPLHF
v_call: TRBV12-3/TRBV12-4; clone_size: NA; j_call: TRBJ2-7; cdr3_aa: CASSLYRDEQYF
v_call: TRBV6-5; clone_size: NA; j_call: TRBJ1-2; cdr3_aa: CASSSLQGMVRGYTF
v_call: TRBV9; clone_size: NA; j_call: TRBJ1-2; cdr3_aa: CASSVDSYGYTF
v_call: TRBV6-1; clone_size: NA; j_call: TRBJ2-1; cdr3_aa: CASSDLLGPSYNEQFF
v_call: TRBV15; clone_size: NA; j_call: TRBJ2-6; cdr3_aa: CATSSRAANVLTF
v_call: TRBV5-1; clone_size: NA; j_call: TRBJ2-1; cdr3_aa: CASSGGEATNEQFF
v_call: TRBV5-1; clone_size: NA; j_call: TRBJ1-2; cdr3_aa: CASSSPSGQGAKANYGYTF
v_call: TRBV10-3; clone_size: NA; j_call: TRBJ2-3; cdr3_aa: CAISDMSGGVTDTQYF
v_call: TRBV24-1; clone_size: once; j_call: TRBJ2-3; cdr3_aa: CATSGRDGTDTQYF
v_call: TRBV9; clone_size: once; j_call: TRBJ1-2; cdr3_aa: CASRLGWNYGYTF
v_call: TRBV6-9; clone_size: NA; j_call: TRBJ1-6; cdr3_aa: CASSYWAGGDNSPLHF
v_call: TRBV9; clone_size: NA; j_call: TRBJ2-1; cdr3_aa: CASSAGLATINEQFF
v_call: TRBV9; clone_size: NA; j_call: TRBJ2-6; cdr3_aa: CASSTQGPDSGANVLTF
v_call: TRBV7-2; clone_size: NA; j_call: TRBJ1-1; cdr3_aa: CASKRDSNTEAFF
v_call: TRBV7-9; clone_size: NA; j_call: TRBJ1-1; cdr3_aa: CASSLAVGTLMNTEAFF
v_call: TRBV7-9; clone_size: NA; j_call: TRBJ2-7; cdr3_aa: CASSLGTTTNSDEQYF
v_call: TRBV2; clone_size: NA; j_call: TRBJ1-1; cdr3_aa: CAGGRETEAFF
v_call: TRBV5-1; clone_size: NA; j_call: TRBJ1-1; cdr3_aa: CASSAGTGNTEAFF
v_call: TRBV27; clone_size: NA; j_call: TRBJ1-5; cdr3_aa: CASSEARGGSNQPQHF
v_call: TRBV4-1; clone_size: NA; j_call: TRBJ1-1; cdr3_aa: CASSLVGVNTEAFF
v_call: TRBV2; clone_size: NA; j_call: TRBJ2-7; cdr3_aa: CASSRDRQDSYEQYF
v_call: TRBV7-9; clone_size: NA; j_call: TRBJ1-6; cdr3_aa: CASSLSTVGNSPLHF
v_call: TRBV5-8; clone_size: NA; j_call: TRBJ2-7; cdr3_aa: CASSRGGSGFSYEQYF